The entry below gives a single T cell receptor beta chain sequence along with its context. Antigen unknown. The data stem from a study of cytomegalovirus exposure and HLA in healthy donors. For the study at large: Of all 360 or so donors who were genotyped, roughly 81% belonged to the Caucasian-associated ancestry cluster.

PCR amplification relied on 60 Vbeta primers (plus 13 Jbeta primers). The assay was immunoSEQ multiplex PCR, and TCRdb's table has in-frame clones only and misses some. The sample consists of 200,000 to 250,000 clones, approximately 88% of them appearing once. Study observations and caveats: Productive status was seen about 87% or about 30% of the time for most TCR beta V segments in an earlier analysis.

This CDR3 region has 15 residues. The germline gives CDR1 SGHDN, CDR2 FVKESK. V lost 0 bases and J 0 bases, leaving 8 bases between the germline ends. The sequencing sample was made of PBMCs. The chain recombines TRBV14 with TRBJ1-2; possibly TRBD1 for D (5 bases). This clonotype was obtained from a boy younger than 10 in good health and CMV-seronegative. CDR3 nucleotide sequence: TGTGCCAGCAGCCAAGAGTGGGGGGCTAACTATGGCTACACCTTC. As protein: CASSQEWGANYGYTF.